These T cell receptor beta chains were read from a single sample in a study of regulatory T cells in long-lasting Graves disease. TCRdb reanalysed the multiplex PCR reads using MiXCR and keeps one entry per CDR3 protein. The sample shows hundreds of thousands of distinct CDR3 sequences, 13% of them seen only once. Separately, the same data were catalogued under a study of T cells in Graves' hyperthyroidism and ophthalmopathy.

Sequenced here: peripheral blood mononuclear cells (PBMCs), sampled at new diagnosis, from a patient treated with antithyroid drugs. The origin of the receptors is a man aged 25-45 years with Graves disease. Each CDR3 is given with its conserved first and last residue. Each record gives: J gene, V gene, clone size, D gene, CDR3 DNA, CDR3 protein. D genes are given only for firm matches. The size field is filled for only some rows; it gives once, few, many or a size class.

J: TRBJ1-3
V: TRBV20-1
size: many
D: -
DNA: TGCAGTGCAAGAGACCCATCTGGAAACACCATATATTTT
CDR3: CSARDPSGNTIYF

J: TRBJ1-1
V: TRBV24-1
size: -
D: -
DNA: TGTGCCACCAGTGATTTAGACCGAAGAGAAGCTTTCTTT
CDR3: CATSDLDRREAFF

J: TRBJ2-1
V: TRBV12-3/TRBV12-4
size: few
D: TRBD2
DNA: TGTGCCAGCATTCAGCGGGAGGGCCTTGAGCAGTTCTTC
CDR3: CASIQREGLEQFF

J: TRBJ2-2
V: TRBV19
size: few
D: -
DNA: TGTGCCAGTAGCCCGGGACCCTATTCTACCACCGGGGAGCTGTTTTTT
CDR3: CASSPGPYSTTGELFF

J: TRBJ2-1
V: TRBV5-1
size: many
D: -
DNA: TGCGCCAGCAGCATGGAGGGGCACAATGAGCAGTTCTTC
CDR3: CASSMEGHNEQFF

J: TRBJ2-3
V: TRBV7-2
size: many
D: TRBD2
DNA: TGTGCCAGCAGCTTGTGGCGGGAGGTCGGTACGCAGTATTTT
CDR3: CASSLWREVGTQYF

J: TRBJ2-3
V: TRBV12-3/TRBV12-4
size: many
D: TRBD2
DNA: TGTGCCAGCACAGCTAGCGGGAGGGCAGATACGCAGTATTTT
CDR3: CASTASGRADTQYF

J: TRBJ2-1
V: TRBV6-2/TRBV6-3
size: many
D: TRBD2
DNA: TGTGCCAGCAGTGCGTCACTAGCGGGAGCTTACAATGAGCAGTTCTTC
CDR3: CASSASLAGAYNEQFF

J: TRBJ2-1
V: TRBV24-1
size: many
D: -
DNA: TGTGCCACCGCTGGGCAGGACAAGCTGAACAATGAGCAGTTCTTC
CDR3: CATAGQDKLNNEQFF

J: TRBJ2-7
V: TRBV24-1
size: many
D: -
DNA: TGTGCCACCAGTGACCCGGTCACTCCCTACGAGCAGTACTTC
CDR3: CATSDPVTPYEQYF

J: TRBJ2-5
V: TRBV10-3
size: many
D: -
DNA: TGTGCCATCAGTGAGTCAGTGACCGGGGGACGAGAGACCCAGTACTTC
CDR3: CAISESVTGGRETQYF

J: TRBJ2-1
V: TRBV18
size: -
D: -
DNA: TGTGCCAGCTCACCACCGACGGTTAGCTCCTACAATGAGCAGTTCTTC
CDR3: CASSPPTVSSYNEQFF

J: TRBJ2-5
V: TRBV6-2/TRBV6-3
size: -
D: TRBD2
DNA: TGTGCCAGCAGTCATCATAACGTATGGACTAGCCGGGAGACCCAGTACTTC
CDR3: CASSHHNVWTSRETQYF

J: TRBJ2-7
V: TRBV29-1
size: many
D: TRBD1
DNA: TGCAGCGTTGAAGCTTGGGGACAGAACTACGAGCAGTACTTC
CDR3: CSVEAWGQNYEQYF

J: TRBJ1-2
V: TRBV30
size: many
D: TRBD1
DNA: TGTGCAGGACGGACAGGGCGAGGCTACACCTTC
CDR3: CAGRTGRGYTF

J: TRBJ2-1
V: TRBV2
size: few
D: TRBD2
DNA: TGTGCCGGCAGTGAAGTGGTCAGAGCGGGAGGGGTAAATGAGCAGTTCTTC
CDR3: CAGSEVVRAGGVNEQFF

J: TRBJ2-1
V: TRBV29-1
size: many
D: -
DNA: TGCAGCGCGTCGTCTCTGGCGGGAAATGAGCAGTTCTTC
CDR3: CSASSLAGNEQFF

J: TRBJ2-3
V: TRBV6-2/TRBV6-3
size: -
D: -
DNA: TGTGCCAGCAGTCCCGTCTTGGAGAGCACAGATACGCAGTATTTT
CDR3: CASSPVLESTDTQYF

J: TRBJ2-3
V: TRBV20-1
size: many
D: -
DNA: TGCAGTGCCCGTCTAGGAGATACGCAGTATTTT
CDR3: CSARLGDTQYF

J: TRBJ1-2
V: TRBV7-9
size: many
D: -
DNA: TGTGCCAGCAGCTTAGGACAGGATACCTATGGCTACACCTTC
CDR3: CASSLGQDTYGYTF

J: TRBJ2-3
V: TRBV7-7
size: few
D: TRBD1
DNA: TGTGCCAGCAGCGAAGGGTCAGGGGGCGATAATACGCAGTATTTT
CDR3: CASSEGSGGDNTQYF

J: TRBJ2-7
V: TRBV12-3/TRBV12-4
size: many
D: -
DNA: TGTGCCAGCAGCCCCGGCTTGTTCGCCTACGAGCAGTACTTC
CDR3: CASSPGLFAYEQYF

J: TRBJ2-5
V: TRBV6-1
size: few
D: TRBD1
DNA: TGTGCCAGCAGGGCGACAGGGGAAGAGACCCAGTACTTC
CDR3: CASRATGEETQYF

J: TRBJ1-6
V: TRBV4-2
size: many
D: -
DNA: TGTGCCAGCAGCCAAGAAGTAGGTCAGACACCCCTCCACTTT
CDR3: CASSQEVGQTPLHF

J: TRBJ2-7
V: TRBV20-1
size: many
D: -
DNA: TGCAGTGCTTACAGAGTCTACGAGCAGTACTTC
CDR3: CSAYRVYEQYF